This T cell receptor (beta chain) was identified in a study of read filtering for tumor transcriptome and immune sequencing. On the study more broadly: The cohort had more than 16 men and over twelve women aged roughly 40 to 90, mean about 66 years. IR-seq gave about 4.05 to 11 million TCR reads per sample; RNA-seq gave roughly 75 to 1,400. Study-wide results and caveats: This fraction held mixed bone marrow immune cells after CD138-negative sorting.

Concerning this clonotype itself: Antigen unknown.

CDR3 length equals 17 residues. V trimming: 4 bases; J trimming: 5 bases; junction bases outside the gene matches: 8. In germline, CDR1 is SGHTA, CDR2 FQGTGA. This library used around 400 ng RNA and molecular barcoded adaptors spanning alpha/delta and beta/gamma chains. MiXCR was run by TCRdb on the reads, yielding one entry per CDR3 protein. The table includes around 130,000 distinct CDR3 sequences, approximately 13% detected once. This clonotype was sampled from a donor aged 40 or older with multiple myeloma. Sequenced input: a population of CD138-negative cells sorted from bone marrow. The chain joins TRBV7-3 to TRBJ2-5; the match to TRBD2 covers 15 bases. CDR3 nucleotides: TGTGCCAGCAGCTCGGGACTAGCGGGAGGAGTTGGTGAGACCCAGTACTTC. Its protein product is CASSSGLAGGVGETQYF.